This T cell receptor beta chain was captured in a study of blood T cell repertoires in COVID-19. In the original processing: Reference gene primer amplification yielded estimated nucleated cell counts. Here immunoSEQ multiplex PCR was the method, and the copy in TCRdb shows in-frame clones only, minus some. The V and J calls and the clone size are those of that table, but D and trimming were determined from the DNA. The repertoire has about 430,000 clones, about 88% of them found once; the top ten carry about 1.5%. Trimming cost V 1 base and J 0 bases, with 7 bases left between them. Germline assignment: CDR1 SGHTA and CDR2 FQGNSA. The CDR3 totals 15 residues.

The chain combines TRBV7-2 with TRBJ2-4, with TRBD1 as a possible D gene (6 bases). The TCR originated in a woman aged 18 to 35 who had been exposed to COVID-19. Sequenced material: PBMCs or T cells enriched from blood (not recorded which). In DNA form, the CDR3 reads TGTGCCAGCAGCTTAGTGACAGGAGCCAAAAACATTCAGTACTTC. Amino acid sequence: CASSLVTGAKNIQYF.